This TCR beta chain was recorded in a study of sequential checkpoint blockade in melanoma. The repertoire was sequenced with immunoSEQ multiplex PCR; TCRdb's copy has only in-frame clones and lacks some. Among roughly 16,000 clones listed, around 70% were seen once. The CDR3 runs to 13 residues. CDR1 LNHNV and CDR2 YYDKDF come from the germline V gene (reference sequence). V dropped 5 bases and J dropped 6; count of bases not matched to a gene: 6. Treatment reported: randomized to nivolumab then ipilimumab (arm A) or the reverse (arm B). The TCR comes from a human donor with melanoma. This chain uses TRBV15 with TRBJ1-1; 7 nucleotides align to TRBD1. Sequenced here: CD8+ T cells sorted from blood (inferred from file names), sampled from a patient given nivolumab and ipilimumab in sequence. The CDR3 region is CATSSQGWPEAFF. CDR3 DNA sequence: TGTGCCACCAGCTCACAGGGGTGGCCTGAAGCTTTCTTT.